This is a list of T cell receptor beta chains from one sample in a study of blood T cell repertoires in COVID-19. Repertoires were generated with immunoSEQ multiplex PCR, while TCRdb's copy carries only in-frame clones and drops some. Altogether about 140,000 clones are present, roughly 89% being singletons, with the ten largest covering less than 9%. The sequencing input was peripheral blood. The receptor source for this set is a man in his thirties or forties with COVID-19, enrolled during active disease. Both conserved end residues are part of each CDR3. Each record gives: clone size, J gene, CDR3 length, V gene, D gene, CDR3 protein, CDR3 DNA. D genes are given only for firm matches. Clone size appears in some rows only: once, few, many, or a class for an expanded clone.

>.|TRBJ1-2|13|TRBV6-1|TRBD1
CASSSTGGNGYTF
TGTGCCAGCAGTTCTACAGGGGGCAATGGCTACACCTTC
>.|TRBJ1-2|13|TRBV4-1|.
CASTPGDSYGYTF
TGCGCCAGCACGCCAGGGGATAGCTATGGCTACACCTTC
>.|TRBJ2-7|13|TRBV20-1|TRBD1
CSASPGGSYEQYF
TGCAGTGCTAGTCCAGGGGGTTCCTACGAGCAGTACTTC
>once|TRBJ1-2|17|TRBV19|TRBD1
CASRDRGTYFANYGYTF
TGTGCCAGTAGAGACAGGGGAACTTACTTCGCGAACTATGGCTACACCTTC
>.|TRBJ2-3|15|TRBV5-6|.
CASSLVGSGTDTQYF
TGTGCCAGCAGCTTGGTCGGGAGTGGGACAGATACGCAGTATTTT
>.|TRBJ1-3|14|TRBV27|.
CASSLREGGNTIYF
TGTGCCAGCAGTTTGAGGGAAGGAGGAAACACCATATATTTT
>.|TRBJ2-5|13|TRBV5-1|.
CASSGRLEETQYF
TGCGCCAGCAGCGGTCGACTAGAGGAGACCCAGTACTTC
>.|TRBJ2-5|15|TRBV5-4|TRBD2
CASSIGLAGAETQYF
TGTGCCAGCAGCATCGGACTAGCGGGTGCGGAGACCCAGTACTTC
>.|TRBJ2-1|15|TRBV6-1|.
CASSEEVATYNEQFF
TGTGCCAGCAGTGAAGAGGTAGCGACCTACAATGAGCAGTTCTTC
>.|TRBJ2-7|16|TRBV28|TRBD1
CASSFLPTGALHEQYF
TGTGCCAGCAGTTTTCTCCCGACAGGGGCCCTCCACGAGCAGTACTTC
>.|TRBJ2-2|17|TRBV9|TRBD1
CASSVEPPGQGGGELFF
TGTGCCAGCAGCGTAGAACCACCGGGACAGGGGGGAGGGGAGCTGTTTTTT
>.|TRBJ2-1|15|TRBV27|.
CASSFGWQGLNEQFF
TGTGCCAGCAGTTTTGGATGGCAGGGGCTCAATGAGCAGTTCTTC
>.|TRBJ1-6|14|TRBV5-4|TRBD1
CASSLEQGYSPLHF
TGTGCCAGCAGCTTGGAACAGGGGTATTCACCCCTCCACTTT
>.|TRBJ1-6|14|TRBV6-5|TRBD1
CASSLTTGESPLHF
TGTGCCAGCAGCCTGACGACAGGGGAATCACCCCTCCACTTT
>.|TRBJ2-5|12|TRBV29-1|.
CSADQGGETQYF
TGCAGCGCGGACCAGGGTGGAGAGACCCAGTACTTC
>.|TRBJ2-1|12|TRBV2|TRBD2
CASEPAGGPQFF
TGTGCCAGCGAGCCAGCGGGAGGGCCACAGTTCTTC
>.|TRBJ1-6|13|TRBV19|TRBD1
CASRAGGDSPLHF
TGTGCCAGTAGGGCAGGGGGAGATTCACCCCTCCACTTT
>.|TRBJ2-1|13|TRBV7-3|.
CASSLGLQNEQFF
TGTGCCAGCAGCCTGGGACTCCAAAATGAGCAGTTCTTC
>.|TRBJ2-1|12|TRBV19|.
CASSIDRGAKFF
TGTGCCAGTAGCATAGACCGGGGGGCGAAGTTCTTC
>.|TRBJ1-5|17|TRBV4-1|.
CASSRDDIRLSNQPQHF
TGCGCCAGCAGCCGAGACGACATCAGGCTTAGCAATCAGCCCCAGCATTTT
>.|TRBJ2-1|16|TRBV9|TRBD2
CASSVARTSRYNEQFF
TGTGCCAGCAGCGTAGCCCGGACTAGCAGATACAATGAGCAGTTCTTC
>.|TRBJ2-7|16|TRBV6-5|.
CASSYDTGFSPHEQYF
TGTGCCAGCAGTTATGACACAGGGTTCTCACCTCACGAGCAGTACTTC
>.|TRBJ2-5|13|TRBV6-4|TRBD1
CASSDRTGGTQYF
TGTGCCAGCAGTGACCGGACAGGAGGGACCCAGTACTTC
>.|TRBJ2-2|11|TRBV24-1|.
CATSRTGELFF
TGTGCCACCAGCCGCACCGGGGAGCTGTTTTTT
>many|TRBJ1-5|15|TRBV5-1|TRBD1
CASSLEGQGAQPQHF
TGCGCCAGCAGCTTGGAAGGACAGGGCGCGCAGCCCCAGCATTTT
>few|TRBJ2-6|18|TRBV27|TRBD1
CASRLTARGLAGANVLTF
TGTGCCAGCAGACTAACGGCCAGGGGGCTGGCTGGGGCCAACGTCCTGACTTTC
>.|TRBJ2-7|12|TRBV29-1|.
CSVEDLGTEQYF
TGCAGCGTTGAAGATCTAGGCACCGAGCAGTACTTC
>once|TRBJ1-5|14|TRBV5-8|.
CASSTTDSNQPQHF
TGTGCCAGCAGCACGACAGACAGCAATCAGCCCCAGCATTTT
>few|TRBJ2-7|15|TRBV7-9|TRBD2
CASSTTSGSGYEQYF
TGTGCCAGCAGCACCACTAGCGGGAGTGGGTACGAGCAGTACTTC
>.|TRBJ2-7|18|TRBV4-3|TRBD2
CASSQTHLGGESSYEQYF
TGCGCCAGCAGCCAGACACACTTGGGGGGGGAGAGCTCCTACGAGCAGTACTTC
>.|TRBJ2-3|14|TRBV27|TRBD1
CASSTGGETDTQYF
TGTGCCAGCAGTACAGGGGGCGAAACAGATACGCAGTATTTT
>.|TRBJ2-2|13|TRBV3-1/TRBV3-2|.
CASSRISTGELFF
TGTGCCAGCAGCCGTATTTCCACCGGGGAGCTGTTTTTT
>.|TRBJ2-3|16|TRBV24-1|.
CATAAHPSGHTDTQYF
TGTGCCACCGCCGCCCACCCCTCCGGACACACAGATACGCAGTATTTT
>.|TRBJ2-3|17|TRBV6-1|.
CASSDWRGGFGADTQYF
TGTGCCAGCAGTGACTGGAGGGGTGGGTTCGGAGCCGATACGCAGTATTTT
>.|TRBJ1-1|14|TRBV9|TRBD1
CASSAGGMNTEAFF
TGTGCCAGCAGCGCAGGGGGTATGAACACTGAAGCTTTCTTT
>few|TRBJ1-5|14|TRBV7-8|.
CASSVRQAHQPQHF
TGTGCCAGCAGCGTCAGACAGGCTCATCAGCCCCAGCATTTT
>.|TRBJ2-7|15|TRBV5-1|TRBD2
CASSKGLAGAYEQYF
TGCGCCAGCAGCAAAGGACTAGCGGGGGCCTACGAGCAGTACTTC
>.|TRBJ2-3|19|TRBV4-3|TRBD2
CASSQEGTSGSYLTDTQYF
TGCGCCAGCAGCCAAGAAGGTACTAGCGGGAGCTATCTGACAGATACGCAGTATTTT